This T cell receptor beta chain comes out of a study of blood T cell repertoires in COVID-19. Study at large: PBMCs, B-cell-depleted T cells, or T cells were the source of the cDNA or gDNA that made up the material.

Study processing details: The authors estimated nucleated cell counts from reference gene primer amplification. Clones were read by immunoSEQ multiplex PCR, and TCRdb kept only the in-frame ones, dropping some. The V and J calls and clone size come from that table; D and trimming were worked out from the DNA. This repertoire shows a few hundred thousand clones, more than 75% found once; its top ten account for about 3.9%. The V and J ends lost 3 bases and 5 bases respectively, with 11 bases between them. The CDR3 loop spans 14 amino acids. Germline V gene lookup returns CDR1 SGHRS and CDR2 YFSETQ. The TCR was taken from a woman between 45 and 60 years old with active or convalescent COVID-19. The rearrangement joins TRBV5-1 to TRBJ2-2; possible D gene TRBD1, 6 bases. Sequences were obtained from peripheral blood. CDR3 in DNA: TGCGCCAGCAGCTCACAGGGTACTACCGGGGAGCTGTTTTTT. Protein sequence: CASSSQGTTGELFF.